This TCR beta chain derives from a study of blood T cell repertoires in COVID-19. Study background: T cells, B-cell-depleted T cells, or PBMCs provided the cDNA or gDNA that served as material.

Clones were read by immunoSEQ multiplex PCR, and TCRdb kept only the in-frame ones, dropping some. The sample has about 97,000 clones; 87% are singletons. This CDR3 spans 14 amino acids. Germline V gives CDR1 MNHEY, CDR2 SVGAGI. Trimming removed 0 bases from V and 5 bases from J, with 8 bases in between. The sequence came from a human donor in a cohort sampled during active COVID-19. The sample consisted of peripheral blood. The chain links TRBV6-5 to TRBJ1-5; no definite D call. CDR3 nucleotides: TGTGCCAGCAGTTACTCGAGGGCGGATCAGCCCCAGCATTTT. Residues: CASSYSRADQPQHF.